This record covers a single TCR beta chain. Its target antigen remains unknown. No qualities accompany the bases; no much larger clone lies one base away. TCR CDR3 regions were amplified from genomic DNA by multiplex PCR using the deep immunoSEQ assay. Extracted genomic DNA from each cell subset was distributed evenly across all wells of several immunoSEQ 96-well plates, and each plate was treated as a replicate. Each replicate PCR for sorted subsets received approximately 220 ng genomic DNA, equal to roughly 29,000 T cell genomes. Purified libraries were measured with a Qubit 3.0 fluorometer, size-checked on a Bioanalyzer 2100, and measured again with the KAPA Library Quantification kit. A separate single-read 150-cycle Illumina NextSeq 550 flow cell was used to sequence each immunoSEQ 96-well plate. The authors' pipeline ran thus. Because the immunoSEQ output held only junctional sequences and lacked quality scores, the filtering could not match the filtering applied to full-length reads. Sequences were annotated with PyIR, a Python wrapper for IgBLAST v1.9, and V/J genes and CDR3 were assigned using IMGT germline references. Reads were filtered out if the reads had weak V/J assignments (E-value above 1e-6), no CDR3, stop codons, out-of-frame junctions, or ambiguous translated residues. V3J clonotypes were defined as sequences sharing an identical inferred V gene, J gene, and CDR3 amino acid sequence. To compute the percentage overlap between repertoires, the number of shared unique clonotypes was divided by the size of the smaller repertoire. Repertoire richness was assessed with RTK rarefaction, the Chao1 estimator, and Recon v2.1 estimates of unobserved clonotypes. Generation probabilities were computed with OLGA for all TCRbeta clonotypes obtained by the gDNA method from several donors. TCRdb mirrors the immuneACCESS table, restricted to in-frame sequences. Some clones are absent from its copies; in checked studies, under half trace to an unresolved V gene, and the reason for the others is unknown. From that table come the V and J calls and clone size; the DNA was used to work out D and trimming. This sample comprises about 2.3 million clones, 85% to 95% of them detected only once. The top ten clonotypes cover around 0.4% of the sample.

Donors were healthy HIV-negative adults with no recently reported acute infections or vaccinations. Only Caucasian adults living in Nashville, Tennessee, USA were represented among the donors. CD4+ T cells were enriched by magnetic negative selection; naive cells were then positively selected on CD45RA, and the negative fraction formed the memory subset. Blood was collected by leukapheresis, and PBMCs were isolated by Ficoll-Histopaque density gradient centrifugation and then cryopreserved in liquid nitrogen vapor phase. Purity and quantity of every magnetically sorted T cell population were checked by analytical flow cytometry. Genomic DNA was isolated from each sorted fraction and quantified by UV absorbance on a Nanodrop 2000c. The data originate from a study of shared clonotypes between healthy human individuals (dated by TCRdb to about 2020). Background for the entire study: The cohort comprised a couple of women and three men aged 18 to 49 years. Different laboratories and diverse techniques were used to prepare libraries and sequence TCR repertoires, to increase sequencing depth and limit assay-specific biases. Leukapheresis yielded between about 0.9 and 8.9 billion PBMCs per donor. Blood TCR repertoires of roughly 5 healthy adults were deeply sequenced to estimate repertoire size and the extent of clonotype sharing between individuals. Per donor, three plates each were used for CD4 naive and CD4 memory, two for CD8 naive, and one for CD8 memory. The investigation overall reported the following: Because the study included a small number of donors, the genetic and exposure-history diversity represented was limited. Compared with non-shared clonotypes, the clonotypes found in all four sorted-subset donors had higher generation probabilities. Naive subsets generally had larger estimated clonotype richness than memory subsets did. Incomplete sequencing was indicated by rarefaction of sorted-subset datasets, despite the large sequencing depth. Only blood was sampled, and tissue TCR repertoires likely differ from those in blood. Pairwise subsampling indicated that sequencing depth was expected to affect the degree of clonotype sharing among donors. Sharing across four donors was observed for 5% to 6.5% of naive CD4, over 3% of naive CD8, over 2% of memory CD4, and roughly 0.4% of memory CD8 clonotypes.

The clonotype was recovered from a man between 18 and 29 years old in good health. Some clones in this sample may be carry-over from other donors' samples. Source material: naive CD4+ T cells from PBMCs. The sample's cell subset or site, from its label and the paper: CD45RA+ positively selected.

The nucleotides read TGTGCCAGCAGCTTAATCCCTAGCGGGAGCCATAGCAATGAGCAGTTCTTC. The translation is CASSLIPSGSHSNEQFF. This receptor chain uses TRBV7-9 and TRBJ2-1, with 10 central nucleotides matching TRBD2. Relative to germline, V is missing 2 bases and J is missing 6 bases, with 10 bases of the junction outside any gene match. The CDR3 numbers 17 residues from cysteine through phenylalanine. The read is trimmed to its CDR3 DNA, 51 bases read in frame from base 1. CDR1 and CDR2 are drawn from the germline V gene (reference sequence): SEHNR, FQNEAQ.